Below are 10 T cell receptor beta chains sequenced from a single sample in a study of CD8 T cell repertoires and HIV-1 epitope variants. Profiled with immunoSEQ multiplex PCR; TCRdb holds only in-frame clones, not every one. The table lists about 2,500 clones, about 65% of them singletons. No antigen is known for these receptors. Sequenced sample: cultured CD8+ T cells derived from PBMCs. The receptors stem from a male donor with HIV.

J is TRBJ1-5 and V is TRBV15; TRBD1 is a possible D gene (6 bases). Trimming took off 1 base at V and 6 bases at J, with 16 bases between the two ends. The CDR3 loop spans 16 amino acids. The germline CDR1 and CDR2 sequences are LNHNV and YYDKDF (reference sequence). In DNA form, the CDR3 reads TGTGCCACCAGCAGAGGCCGGCAGGGGATTTCTCAGCCCCAGCATTTT. This gives the protein CATSRGRQGISQPQHF.

This chain uses TRBV19 with TRBJ2-7; D ambiguous. Per germline, CDR1 LNHDA and CDR2 SQIVND (reference sequence). V lost 4 bases, J lost 4 bases, and 11 bases lay in between. The CDR3 has 13 residues. The CDR3 DNA is TGTGCCAGTAGTACGGGTCTTAAGTACGAGCAGTACTTC. This encodes CASSTGLKYEQYF.

J is TRBJ2-7 and V is TRBV7-8; maybe TRBD1 (6 bases). V gave up 4 bases and J gave up 1 base, with 11 bases separating them. Germline values: CDR1 SGHVS, CDR2 FQNEAQ. The CDR3 spans 14 residues. Written as DNA, the CDR3 is TGTGCCAGCAGCTCAGGGGTGAGATCCTACGAGCAGTACTTC. Translated, it gives CASSSGVRSYEQYF.

The chain has TRBV19 and TRBJ1-6; 8 nucleotides line up with TRBD1. The junction had 17 bases not matched to a gene; V was cut back by 6 bases and J by 7 bases. The CDR3 loop spans 18 amino acids. Germline lookup yields CDR1 LNHDA and CDR2 SQIVND (reference sequence). Written as DNA, the CDR3 is TGTGCCAGTAGCATGGGCATACAGGGGGTGCATACAAATTCACCCCTCCACTTT. This sequence encodes CASSMGIQGVHTNSPLHF.

The rearrangement links TRBV30 to TRBJ1-1; no reliable D call. The CDR3 runs 12 residues. V was shortened by 5 bases and J by 1 base, with 8 bases between the two germline ends. Germline CDR1 reads GTSNPN; CDR2 reads SVGIG (reference sequence). CDR3 sequence (DNA): TGTGCCTGGGCCCCGGCGAACACTGAAGCTTTCTTT. It yields the protein CAWAPANTEAFF.

The chain links TRBV5-5 to TRBJ2-1, with D unresolved. V was clipped by 0 bases and J by 6 bases, with 7 bases between them. Germline CDR1 SGHKS, CDR2 YYEKEE (reference sequence). The CDR3 sequence is 13 residues long. CDR3 in DNA: TGTGCCAGCAGCTTGGAGGATTCCAATGAGCAGTTCTTC. Amino acids: CASSLEDSNEQFF.

This clone was detected only a few times. The V call is TRBV19, the J call TRBJ2-3; 9 bases align to TRBD2. V shed 1 base and J 5 bases; nucleotides not matched to a gene: 4. CDR1 LNHDA and CDR2 SQIVND come from the germline V gene (reference sequence). The CDR3 length is 15 residues. CDR3 nucleotide sequence: TGTGCCAGTAGTATAGTAGCGGGAGCAGTAGATACGCAGTATTTT. This sequence encodes CASSIVAGAVDTQYF.

The chain carries TRBV5-6 and TRBJ1-4, with a possible D match to TRBD1 (5 bases). CDR1 is SGHDT, CDR2 YYEEEE, per germline. Trimming took off 0 bases at V and 8 bases at J, with 11 bases between the two ends. The CDR3 extends over 14 amino acids. CDR3 amino acids: CASSLAQEGEKLFF. CDR3 coding DNA: TGTGCCAGCAGCTTGGCACAGGAAGGCGAAAAACTGTTTTTT.

In this sample, this clone is medium-sized (0.01 to 0.1%). The V and J genes are TRBV6-1 and TRBJ1-5, with D hard to call. V shed 6 bases and J shed 5 bases, with 17 bases lying between them. CDR1 is MNHNS and CDR2 is SASEGT in the germline V gene. This CDR3 spans 15 amino acids. CDR3 protein: CASSVDTDNYQPQHF. The CDR3 coding sequence is TGTGCCAGCAGCGTAGACACCGACAACTATCAGCCCCAGCATTTT.

This clone was found a few times. J is TRBJ2-7 and V is TRBV5-6; maybe TRBD2 (5 bases). V lost 3 bases to trimming and J lost 4 bases, with 5 bases between them. The CDR3 extends over 11 amino acids. Germline loops: CDR1 SGHDT, CDR2 YYEEEE. The CDR3 DNA is TGTGCCAGCAGCTCGGGGTACGAGCAGTACTTC. Amino acid sequence: CASSSGYEQYF.